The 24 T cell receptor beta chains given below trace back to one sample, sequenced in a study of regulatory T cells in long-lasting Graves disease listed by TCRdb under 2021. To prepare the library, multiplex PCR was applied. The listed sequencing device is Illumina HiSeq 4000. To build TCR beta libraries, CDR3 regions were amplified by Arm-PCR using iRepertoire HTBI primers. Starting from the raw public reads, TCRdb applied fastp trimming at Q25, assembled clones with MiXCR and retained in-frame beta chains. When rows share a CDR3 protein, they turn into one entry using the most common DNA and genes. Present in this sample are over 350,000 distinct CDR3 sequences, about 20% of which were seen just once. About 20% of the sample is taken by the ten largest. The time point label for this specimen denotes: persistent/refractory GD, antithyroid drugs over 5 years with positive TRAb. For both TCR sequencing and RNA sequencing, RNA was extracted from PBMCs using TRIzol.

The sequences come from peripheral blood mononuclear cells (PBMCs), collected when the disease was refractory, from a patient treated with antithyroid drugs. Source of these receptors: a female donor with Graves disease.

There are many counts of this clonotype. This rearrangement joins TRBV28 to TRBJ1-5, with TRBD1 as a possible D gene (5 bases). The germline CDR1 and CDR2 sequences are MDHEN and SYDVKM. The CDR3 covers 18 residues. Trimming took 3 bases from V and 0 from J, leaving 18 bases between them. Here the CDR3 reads CASSLSAGKGYSNQPQHF. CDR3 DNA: TGTGCCAGCAGTTTGTCGGCAGGGAAGGGCTATAGCAATCAGCCCCAGCATTTT.

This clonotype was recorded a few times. This chain's CDR3 is CASSVAQGASAFF. The DNA for the CDR3 is TGTGCCAGCAGCGTAGCACAGGGGGCATCGGCTTTCTTT. This chain links TRBV9 with TRBJ1-1; TRBD1 matches at 9 bases. V dropped 0 bases and J dropped 11; count of bases not matched to a gene: 5. The CDR3 is 13 residues long. CDR1 is SGDLS, CDR2 YYNGEE, per germline. The whole variable domain, remainder taken from reference TRBV9 and TRBJ1-1, is DSGVTQTPKHLITATGQRVTLRCSPRSGDLSVYWYQQSLDQGLQFLIQYYNGEERAKGNILERFSAQQFPDLHSELNLSSLELGDSALYFCASSVAQGASAFFGQGTRLTVV.

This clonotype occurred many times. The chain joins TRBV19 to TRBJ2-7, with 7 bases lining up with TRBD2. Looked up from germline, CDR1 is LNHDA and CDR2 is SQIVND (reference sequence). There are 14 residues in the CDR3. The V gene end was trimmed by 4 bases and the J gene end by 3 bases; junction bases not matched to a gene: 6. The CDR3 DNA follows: TGTGCCAGTAGTACGGGAGCGGGATACTACGAGCAGTACTTC. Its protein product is CASSTGAGYYEQYF.

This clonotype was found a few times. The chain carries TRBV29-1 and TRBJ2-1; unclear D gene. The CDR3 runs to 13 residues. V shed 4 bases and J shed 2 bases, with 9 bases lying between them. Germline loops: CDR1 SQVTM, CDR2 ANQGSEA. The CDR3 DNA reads TGCAGCGTTGTGGGCCTCACCTACAATGAGCAGTTCTTC. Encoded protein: CSVVGLTYNEQFF.

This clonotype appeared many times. The chain's CDR3 is CASGTSGIHEQYF. CDR3 DNA sequence: TGTGCCAGCGGGACTAGCGGGATCCACGAGCAGTACTTC. V usage is TRBV12-3 or TRBV12-4 and J usage is TRBJ2-7, with 13 bases identical to TRBD2. The CDR3 consists of 13 residues. The V and J ends lost 8 bases and 5 bases, in that order; junction bases with no gene match: 3.

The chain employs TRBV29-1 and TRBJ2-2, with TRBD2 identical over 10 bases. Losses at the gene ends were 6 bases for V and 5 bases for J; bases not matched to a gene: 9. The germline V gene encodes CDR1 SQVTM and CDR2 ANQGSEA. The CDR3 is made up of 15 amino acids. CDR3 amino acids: CSVSSSGSGTGELFF. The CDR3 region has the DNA TGCAGCGTCAGTTCTAGCGGGAGTGGGACCGGGGAGCTGTTTTTT.

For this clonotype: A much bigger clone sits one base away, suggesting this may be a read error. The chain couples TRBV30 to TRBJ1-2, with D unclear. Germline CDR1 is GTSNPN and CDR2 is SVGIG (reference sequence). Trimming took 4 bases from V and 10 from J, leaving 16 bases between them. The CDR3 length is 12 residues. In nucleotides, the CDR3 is TGTGCCTGGACAGCAACTATGGGTGTCTACACCTTC. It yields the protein CAWTATMGVYTF.

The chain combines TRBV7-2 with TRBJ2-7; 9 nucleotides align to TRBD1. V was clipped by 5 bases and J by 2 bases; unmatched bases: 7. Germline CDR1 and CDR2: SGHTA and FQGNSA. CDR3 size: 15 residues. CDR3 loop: CASSELQGAPYEQYF. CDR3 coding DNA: TGTGCCAGCAGCGAATTACAGGGGGCCCCCTACGAGCAGTACTTC.

The CDR3 region is CASSLGSGVTYNEQFF. DNA of the CDR3: TGTGCCAGCAGTTTAGGTAGCGGGGTTACCTACAATGAGCAGTTCTTC. The chain combines TRBV12-3 or TRBV12-4 with TRBJ2-1, with TRBD2 identical over 8 bases. V shed 1 base, J shed 2 bases, and the junction held 4 bases outside the gene matches. This CDR3 comprises 16 residues.

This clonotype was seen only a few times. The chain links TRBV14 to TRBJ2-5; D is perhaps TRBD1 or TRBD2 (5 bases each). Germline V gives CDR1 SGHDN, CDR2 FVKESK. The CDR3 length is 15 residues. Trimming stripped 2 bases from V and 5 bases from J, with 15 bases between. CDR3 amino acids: CASSQRDRTAETQYF. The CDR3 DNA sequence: TGTGCCAGCAGCCAAAGGGACCGGACCGCGGAGACCCAGTACTTC.

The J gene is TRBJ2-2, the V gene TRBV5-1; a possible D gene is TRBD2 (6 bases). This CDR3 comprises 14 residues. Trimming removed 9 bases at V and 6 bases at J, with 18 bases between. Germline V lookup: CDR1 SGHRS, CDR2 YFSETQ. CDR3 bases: TGCGCCACTCGGCCGGACTATCCGGCCGGGGAGCTGTTTTTT. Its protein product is CATRPDYPAGELFF.

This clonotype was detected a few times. CDR3 loop: CASSLGDRGNTIYF. The CDR3, as DNA: TGTGCCAGCAGCCTAGGAGACAGGGGAAACACCATATATTTT. The gene calls are TRBV7-2 and TRBJ1-3, with a possible D match to TRBD1 (6 bases). Trimming stripped 5 bases from V and 4 bases from J, with 12 bases between. CDR1 is SGHTA and CDR2 is FQGNSA in the germline V gene. The CDR3 is 14 residues long.

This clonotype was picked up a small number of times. The CDR3 DNA reads TGTGCCAGCAGTCTTCTACGGGGGGAGGGATACAATGAGCAGTTCTTC. Residues: CASSLLRGEGYNEQFF. V and J are TRBV7-6 and TRBJ2-1; 7 bases map to TRBD2. The CDR3 is 16 residues long. V lost 6 bases to trimming and J lost 4 bases; unmatched junction nucleotides: 12. Germline V gene sequence: CDR1 SGHVS, CDR2 FNYEAQ. Full variable domain (missing parts from reference TRBV7-6 and TRBJ2-1): GAGVSQSPRYKVTKRGQDVALRCDPISGHVSLYWYRQALGQGPEFLTYFNYEAQQDKSGLPNDRFSAERPEGSISTLTIQRTEQRDSAMYRCASSLLRGEGYNEQFFGPGTRLTVL.

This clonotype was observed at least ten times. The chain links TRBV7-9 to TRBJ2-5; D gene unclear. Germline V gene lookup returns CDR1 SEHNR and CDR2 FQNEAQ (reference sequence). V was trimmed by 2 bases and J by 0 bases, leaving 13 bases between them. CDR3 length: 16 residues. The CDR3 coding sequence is TGTGCCAGCAGCTTACCGGGCGTCAATTACCAAGAGACCCAGTACTTC. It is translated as CASSLPGVNYQETQYF.

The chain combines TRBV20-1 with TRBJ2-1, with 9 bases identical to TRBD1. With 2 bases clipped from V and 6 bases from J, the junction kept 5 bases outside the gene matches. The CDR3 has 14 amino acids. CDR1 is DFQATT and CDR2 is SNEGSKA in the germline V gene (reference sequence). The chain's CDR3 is CSARRTGVRNEQFF. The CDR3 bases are TGCAGTGCTAGAAGGACAGGGGTCCGCAATGAGCAGTTCTTC.

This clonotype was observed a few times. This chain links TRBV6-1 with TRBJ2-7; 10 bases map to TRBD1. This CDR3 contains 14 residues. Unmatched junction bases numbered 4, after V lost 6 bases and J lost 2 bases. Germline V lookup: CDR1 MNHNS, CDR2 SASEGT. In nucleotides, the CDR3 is TGTGCCAGCAGACTAGGACAGGGGGCCTACGAGCAGTACTTC. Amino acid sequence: CASRLGQGAYEQYF.

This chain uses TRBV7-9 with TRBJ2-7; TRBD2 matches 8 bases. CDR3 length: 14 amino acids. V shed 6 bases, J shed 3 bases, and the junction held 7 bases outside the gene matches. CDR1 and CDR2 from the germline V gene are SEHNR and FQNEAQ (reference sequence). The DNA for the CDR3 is TGTGCCAGCAGACCGCCCGGGACTAGCTACGAGCAGTACTTC. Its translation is CASRPPGTSYEQYF.

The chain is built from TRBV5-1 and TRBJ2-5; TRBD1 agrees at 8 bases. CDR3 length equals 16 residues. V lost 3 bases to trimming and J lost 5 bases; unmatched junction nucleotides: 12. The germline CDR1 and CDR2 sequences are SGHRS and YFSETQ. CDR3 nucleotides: TGCGCCAGCAGCTCCCTTCTGGACAGGGAATTGGAGACCCAGTACTTC. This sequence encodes CASSSLLDRELETQYF.

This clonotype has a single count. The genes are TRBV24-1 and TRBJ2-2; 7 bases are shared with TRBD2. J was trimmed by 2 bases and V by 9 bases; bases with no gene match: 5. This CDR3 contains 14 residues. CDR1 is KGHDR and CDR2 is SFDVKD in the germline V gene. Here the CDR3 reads CATEASGNTGELFF. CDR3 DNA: TGTGCCACCGAGGCTAGCGGAAACACCGGGGAGCTGTTTTTT.

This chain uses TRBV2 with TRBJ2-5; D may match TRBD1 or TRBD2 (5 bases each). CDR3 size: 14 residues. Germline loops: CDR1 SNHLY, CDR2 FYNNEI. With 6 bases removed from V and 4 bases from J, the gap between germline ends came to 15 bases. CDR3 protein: CASRGMGPRETQYF. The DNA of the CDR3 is TGTGCCAGCAGGGGGATGGGACCGAGAGAGACCCAGTACTTC. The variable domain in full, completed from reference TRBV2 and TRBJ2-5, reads EPEVTQTPSHQVTQMGQEVILRCVPISNHLYFYWYRQILGQKVEFLVSFYNNEISEKSEIFDDQFSVERPDGSNFTLKIRSTKLEDSAMYFCASRGMGPRETQYFGPGTRLLVL.

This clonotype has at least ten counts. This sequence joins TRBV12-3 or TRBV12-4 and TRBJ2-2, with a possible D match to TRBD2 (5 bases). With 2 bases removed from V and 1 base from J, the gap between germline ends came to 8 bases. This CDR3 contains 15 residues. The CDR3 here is CASSLTAENTGELFF. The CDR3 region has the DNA TGTGCCAGCAGTTTAACAGCGGAGAACACCGGGGAGCTGTTTTTT.

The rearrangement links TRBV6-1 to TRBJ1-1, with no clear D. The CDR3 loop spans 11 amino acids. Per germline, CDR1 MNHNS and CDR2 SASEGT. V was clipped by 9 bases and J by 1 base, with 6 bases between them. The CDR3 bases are TGTGCCAGTCTATGGAACACTGAAGCTTTCTTT. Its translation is CASLWNTEAFF.

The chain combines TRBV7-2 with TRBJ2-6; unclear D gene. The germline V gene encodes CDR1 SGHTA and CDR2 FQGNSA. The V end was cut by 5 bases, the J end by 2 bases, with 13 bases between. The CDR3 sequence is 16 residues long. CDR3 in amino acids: CASSRAVGTGANVLTF. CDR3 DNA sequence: TGTGCCAGCAGCCGAGCCGTGGGGACTGGGGCCAACGTCCTGACTTTC.

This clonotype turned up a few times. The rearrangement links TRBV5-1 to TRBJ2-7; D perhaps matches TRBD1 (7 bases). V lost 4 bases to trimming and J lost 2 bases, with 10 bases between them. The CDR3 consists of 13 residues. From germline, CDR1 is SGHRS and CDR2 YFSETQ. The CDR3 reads CASSGGTAYEQYF. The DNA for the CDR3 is TGCGCCAGCAGCGGCGGGACAGCCTACGAGCAGTACTTC. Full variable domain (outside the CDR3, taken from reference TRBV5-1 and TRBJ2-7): KAGVTQTPRYLIKTRGQQVTLSCSPISGHRSVSWYQQTPGQGLQFLFEYFSETQRNKGNFPGRFSGRQFSNSRSEMNVSTLELGDSALYLCASSGGTAYEQYFGPGTRLTVT.